This T cell receptor beta chain was sequenced during a study of cytomegalovirus exposure and HLA in healthy donors. General study results and limits: Altogether, 150 to 200 TCR beta chains were recorded as cytomegalovirus-associated. The authors confirmed in vitro that a few CMV-associated chains were specific for CMV antigens. Subsequent analysis revealed that first-cohort TCR clusters tended to co-occur in the 90 to 150 validation repertoires.

It was the roughly 130-subject validation cohort, separate from the roughly 700-subject first cohort, to which the donors belonged. Here immunoSEQ multiplex PCR was the method, and the copy in TCRdb shows in-frame clones only, minus some. The data contain fewer than 250,000 clones, around nine tenths of them singletons. This CDR3 is 18 amino acids long. Germline CDR1 reads SGHDT; CDR2 reads YYEEEE. V lost 2 bases to trimming and J lost 2 bases, with 17 bases between them. Details on this clone: Its target is unknown.

The chain has TRBV5-6 and TRBJ2-6, with D possibly matching TRBD1 (5 bases). This TCR came from a man younger than 30 in good health and CMV-seronegative. Specimen: PBMCs. The CDR3 reads CASSFLWLAGTGANVLTF. CDR3 in DNA: TGTGCCAGCAGCTTTTTGTGGTTGGCAGGGACTGGGGCCAACGTCCTGACTTTC.